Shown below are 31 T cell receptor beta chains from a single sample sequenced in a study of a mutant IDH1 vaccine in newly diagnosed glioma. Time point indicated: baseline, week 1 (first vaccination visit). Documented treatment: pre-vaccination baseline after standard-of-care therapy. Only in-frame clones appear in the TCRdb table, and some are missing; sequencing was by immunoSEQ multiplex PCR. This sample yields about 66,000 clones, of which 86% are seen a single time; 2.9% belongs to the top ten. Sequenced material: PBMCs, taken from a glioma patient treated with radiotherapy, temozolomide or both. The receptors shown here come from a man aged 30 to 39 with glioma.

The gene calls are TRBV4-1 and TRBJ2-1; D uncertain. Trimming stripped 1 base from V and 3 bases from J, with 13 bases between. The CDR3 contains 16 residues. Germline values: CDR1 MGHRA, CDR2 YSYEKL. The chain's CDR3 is CASSQGSLRSYNEQFF. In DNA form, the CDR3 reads TGCGCCAGCAGCCAAGGGAGCCTCAGAAGCTACAATGAGCAGTTCTTC.

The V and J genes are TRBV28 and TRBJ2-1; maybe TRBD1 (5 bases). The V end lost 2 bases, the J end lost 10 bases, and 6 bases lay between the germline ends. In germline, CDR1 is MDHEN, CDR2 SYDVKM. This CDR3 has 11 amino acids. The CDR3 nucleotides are TGTGCCAGCAGTTTAAGACAGGAGCAGTTCTTC. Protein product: CASSLRQEQFF.

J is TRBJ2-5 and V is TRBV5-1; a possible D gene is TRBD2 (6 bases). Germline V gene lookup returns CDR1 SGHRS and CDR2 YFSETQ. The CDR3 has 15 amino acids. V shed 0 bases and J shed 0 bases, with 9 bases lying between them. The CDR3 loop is CASSLVGGNQETQYF. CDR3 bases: TGCGCCAGCAGCTTGGTGGGGGGTAACCAAGAGACCCAGTACTTC.

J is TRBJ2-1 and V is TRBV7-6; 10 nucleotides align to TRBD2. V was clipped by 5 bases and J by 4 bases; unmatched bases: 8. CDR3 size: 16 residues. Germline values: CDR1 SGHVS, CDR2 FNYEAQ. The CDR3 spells CASSEELAGLYNEQFF. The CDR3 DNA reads TGTGCCAGCAGCGAAGAACTAGCGGGGCTATACAATGAGCAGTTCTTC.

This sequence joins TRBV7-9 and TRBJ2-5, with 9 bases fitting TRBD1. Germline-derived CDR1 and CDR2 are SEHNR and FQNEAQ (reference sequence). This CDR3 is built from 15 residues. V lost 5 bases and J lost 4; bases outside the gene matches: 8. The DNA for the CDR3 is TGTGCCAGCAGCCCCGGACAGGGGTATCGAGAGACCCAGTACTTC. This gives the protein CASSPGQGYRETQYF.

The CDR3 nucleotides are TGTGCCAGCAGCCAATCCCCACGGTCAGGGGGCTCCTACGAGCAGTACTTC. It codes for CASSQSPRSGGSYEQYF. V usage is TRBV14 and J usage is TRBJ2-7, with 7 bases matching TRBD1. V dropped 2 bases and J dropped 0; count of bases not matched to a gene: 10. CDR1 and CDR2 from the germline V gene are SGHDN and FVKESK. The CDR3 runs to 17 residues. Drawing the rest from reference TRBV14 and TRBJ2-7, the complete variable domain is EAGVTQFPSHSVIEKGQTVTLRCDPISGHDNLYWYRRVMGKEIKFLLHFVKESKQDESGMPNNRFLAERTGGTYSTLKVQPAELEDSGVYFCASSQSPRSGGSYEQYFGPGTRLTVT.

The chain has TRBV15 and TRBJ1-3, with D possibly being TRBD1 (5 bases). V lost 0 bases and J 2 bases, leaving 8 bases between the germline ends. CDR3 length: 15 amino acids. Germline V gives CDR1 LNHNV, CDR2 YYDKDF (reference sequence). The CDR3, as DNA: TGTGCCACCAGCAGAGATCGGGGCGCTGGAAACACCATATATTTT. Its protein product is CATSRDRGAGNTIYF.

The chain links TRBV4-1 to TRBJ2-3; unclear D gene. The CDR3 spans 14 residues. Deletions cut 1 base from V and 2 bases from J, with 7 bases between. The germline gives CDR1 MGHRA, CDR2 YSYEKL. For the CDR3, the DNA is TGCGCCAGCAGCCAAGTTTATATCACAGATACGCAGTATTTT. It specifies CASSQVYITDTQYF.

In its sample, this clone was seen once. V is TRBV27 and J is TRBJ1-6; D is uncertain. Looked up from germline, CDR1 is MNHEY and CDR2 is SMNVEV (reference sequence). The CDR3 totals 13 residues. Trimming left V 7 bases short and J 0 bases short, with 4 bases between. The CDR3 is CASMSSYNSPLHF. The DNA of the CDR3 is TGTGCCAGCATGAGCTCCTATAATTCACCCCTCCACTTT.

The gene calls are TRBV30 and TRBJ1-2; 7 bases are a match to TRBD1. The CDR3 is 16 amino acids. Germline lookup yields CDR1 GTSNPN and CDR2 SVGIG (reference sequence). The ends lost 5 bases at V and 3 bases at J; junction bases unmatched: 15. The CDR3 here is CAWAPPNRGGHYGYTF. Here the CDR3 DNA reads TGTGCCTGGGCCCCCCCGAACAGGGGAGGGCACTATGGCTACACCTTC.

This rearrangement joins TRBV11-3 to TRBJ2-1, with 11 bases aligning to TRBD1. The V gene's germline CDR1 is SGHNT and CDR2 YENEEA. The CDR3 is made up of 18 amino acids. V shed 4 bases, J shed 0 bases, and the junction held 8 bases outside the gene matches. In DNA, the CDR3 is TGTGCCAGCAGCTCCAGGACAGGGGGCAAAAGCTCCTACAATGAGCAGTTCTTC. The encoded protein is CASSSRTGGKSSYNEQFF.

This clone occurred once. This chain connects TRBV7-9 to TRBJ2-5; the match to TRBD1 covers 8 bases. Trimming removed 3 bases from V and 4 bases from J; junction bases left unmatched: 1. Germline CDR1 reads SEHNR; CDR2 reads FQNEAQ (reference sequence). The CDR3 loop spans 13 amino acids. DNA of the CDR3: TGTGCCAGCAGCTTTGACAGGGGAGAGACCCAGTACTTC. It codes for CASSFDRGETQYF. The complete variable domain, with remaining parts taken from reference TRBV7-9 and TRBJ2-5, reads DTGVSQNPRHKITKRGQNVTFRCDPISEHNRLYWYRQTLGQGPEFLTYFQNEAQLEKSRLLSDRFSAERPKGSFSTLEIQRTEQGDSAMYLCASSFDRGETQYFGPGTRLLVL.

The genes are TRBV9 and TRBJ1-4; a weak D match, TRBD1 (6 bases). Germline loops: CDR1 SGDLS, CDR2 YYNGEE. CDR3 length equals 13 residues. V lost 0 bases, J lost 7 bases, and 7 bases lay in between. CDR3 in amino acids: CASSVGGGEKLFF. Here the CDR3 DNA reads TGTGCCAGCAGCGTAGGAGGGGGTGAAAAACTGTTTTTT. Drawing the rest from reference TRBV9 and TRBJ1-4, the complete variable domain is DSGVTQTPKHLITATGQRVTLRCSPRSGDLSVYWYQQSLDQGLQFLIQYYNGEERAKGNILERFSAQQFPDLHSELNLSSLELGDSALYFCASSVGGGEKLFFGSGTQLSVL.

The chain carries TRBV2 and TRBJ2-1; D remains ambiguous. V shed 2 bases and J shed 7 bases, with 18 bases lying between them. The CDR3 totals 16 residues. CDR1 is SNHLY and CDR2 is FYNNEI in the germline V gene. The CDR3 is CASSERTAGLQNEQFF. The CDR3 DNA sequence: TGTGCCAGCAGTGAACGCACGGCAGGTCTACAGAATGAGCAGTTCTTC.

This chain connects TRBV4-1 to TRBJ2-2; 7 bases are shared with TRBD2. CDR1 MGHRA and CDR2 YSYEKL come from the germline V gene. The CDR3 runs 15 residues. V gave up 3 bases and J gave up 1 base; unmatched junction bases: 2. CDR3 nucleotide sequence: TGCGCCAGCAGCCAGGGAGGGGTGAACACCGGGGAGCTGTTTTTT. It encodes CASSQGGVNTGELFF.

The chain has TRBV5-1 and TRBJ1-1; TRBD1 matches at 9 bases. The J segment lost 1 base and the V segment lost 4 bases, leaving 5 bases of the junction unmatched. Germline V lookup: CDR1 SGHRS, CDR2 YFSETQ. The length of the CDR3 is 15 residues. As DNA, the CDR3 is TGCGCCAGCAGCAGCCCGGACAGGGGGAACACTGAAGCTTTCTTT. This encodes CASSSPDRGNTEAFF. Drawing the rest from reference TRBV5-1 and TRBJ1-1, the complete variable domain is KAGVTQTPRYLIKTRGQQVTLSCSPISGHRSVSWYQQTPGQGLQFLFEYFSETQRNKGNFPGRFSGRQFSNSRSEMNVSTLELGDSALYLCASSSPDRGNTEAFFGQGTRLTVV.

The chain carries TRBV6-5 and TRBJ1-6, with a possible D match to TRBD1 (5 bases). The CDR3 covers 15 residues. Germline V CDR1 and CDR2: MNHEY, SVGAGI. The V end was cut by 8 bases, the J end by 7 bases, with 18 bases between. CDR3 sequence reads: CASRRNGGKNSPLHF. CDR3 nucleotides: TGTGCCAGCCGACGGAATGGGGGAAAGAATTCACCCCTCCACTTT.

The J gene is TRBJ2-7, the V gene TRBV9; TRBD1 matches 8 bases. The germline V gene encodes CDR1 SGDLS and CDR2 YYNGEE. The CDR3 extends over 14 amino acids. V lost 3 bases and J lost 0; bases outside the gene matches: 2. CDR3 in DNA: TGTGCCAGCAGCGGGACAGGGAGCTCCTACGAGCAGTACTTC. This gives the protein CASSGTGSSYEQYF.

DNA for the CDR3: TGTGCCAGCAGTGCAGAATATAGCAATCAGCCCCAGCATTTT. Translating it yields CASSAEYSNQPQHF. This chain connects TRBV2 to TRBJ1-5, with D hard to call. The CDR3 length is 14 residues. Trimming shortened V by 4 bases and J by 0 bases, and 7 bases separated the two germline ends. The germline CDR1 and CDR2 sequences are SNHLY and FYNNEI.

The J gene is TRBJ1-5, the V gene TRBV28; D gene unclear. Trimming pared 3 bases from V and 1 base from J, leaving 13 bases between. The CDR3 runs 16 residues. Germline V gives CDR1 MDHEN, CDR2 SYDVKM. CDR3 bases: TGTGCCAGCAGTTTCGCAGTGACTATAAGCAATCAGCCCCAGCATTTT. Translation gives CASSFAVTISNQPQHF.

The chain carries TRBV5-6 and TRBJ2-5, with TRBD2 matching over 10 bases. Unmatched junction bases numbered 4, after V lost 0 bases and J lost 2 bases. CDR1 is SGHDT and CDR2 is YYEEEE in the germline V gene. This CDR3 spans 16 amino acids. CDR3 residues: CASSLETSGAQETQYF. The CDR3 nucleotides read TGTGCCAGCAGCTTGGAAACTAGCGGGGCTCAAGAGACCCAGTACTTC.

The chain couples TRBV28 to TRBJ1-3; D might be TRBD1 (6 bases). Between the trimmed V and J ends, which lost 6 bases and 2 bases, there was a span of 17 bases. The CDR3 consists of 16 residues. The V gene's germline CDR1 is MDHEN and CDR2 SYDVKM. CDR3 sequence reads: CASSWPSRGPGNTIYF. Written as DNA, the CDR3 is TGTGCCAGCAGCTGGCCCTCCCGGGGGCCTGGAAACACCATATATTTT.

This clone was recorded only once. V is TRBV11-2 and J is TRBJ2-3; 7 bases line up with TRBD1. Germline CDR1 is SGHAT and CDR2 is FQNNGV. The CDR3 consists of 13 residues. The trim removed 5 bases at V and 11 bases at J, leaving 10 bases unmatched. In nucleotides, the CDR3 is TGTGCCAGCAGCGACCCGGACAGGCCGCTGCAGTATTTT. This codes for CASSDPDRPLQYF.

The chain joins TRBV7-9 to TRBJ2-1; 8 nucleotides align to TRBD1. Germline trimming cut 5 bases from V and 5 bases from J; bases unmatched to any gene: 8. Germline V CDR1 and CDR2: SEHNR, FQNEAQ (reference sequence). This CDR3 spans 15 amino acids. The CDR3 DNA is TGTGCCAGCAGCGCAGGACAGGGTAGGAACAATGAGCAGTTCTTC. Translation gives CASSAGQGRNNEQFF.

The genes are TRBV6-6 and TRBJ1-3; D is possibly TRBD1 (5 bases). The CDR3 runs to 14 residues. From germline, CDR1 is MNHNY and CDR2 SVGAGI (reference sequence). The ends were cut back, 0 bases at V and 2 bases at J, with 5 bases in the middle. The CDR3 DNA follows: TGTGCCAGCAGTTACTCGGGGGCTGGAAACACCATATATTTT. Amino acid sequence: CASSYSGAGNTIYF.

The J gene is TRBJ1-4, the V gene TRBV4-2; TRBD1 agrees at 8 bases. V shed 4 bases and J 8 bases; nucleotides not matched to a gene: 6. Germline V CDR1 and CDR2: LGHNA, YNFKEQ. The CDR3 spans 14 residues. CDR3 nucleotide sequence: TGTGCCAGCAGCCCCACAGGGGGATGGGAAAAACTGTTTTTT. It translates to CASSPTGGWEKLFF.

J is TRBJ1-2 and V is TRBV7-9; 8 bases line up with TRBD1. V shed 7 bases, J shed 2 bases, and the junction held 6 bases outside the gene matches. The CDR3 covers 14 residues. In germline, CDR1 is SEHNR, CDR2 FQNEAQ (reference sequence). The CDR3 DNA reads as TGTGCCAGCACCCGGACAGGGTACAACTATGGCTACACCTTC. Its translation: CASTRTGYNYGYTF.

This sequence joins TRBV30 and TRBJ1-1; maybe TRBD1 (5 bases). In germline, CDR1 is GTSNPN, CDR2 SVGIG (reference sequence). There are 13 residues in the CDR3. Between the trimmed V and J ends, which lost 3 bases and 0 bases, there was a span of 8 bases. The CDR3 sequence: CAWRLQVNTEAFF. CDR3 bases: TGTGCCTGGAGACTACAGGTGAACACTGAAGCTTTCTTT. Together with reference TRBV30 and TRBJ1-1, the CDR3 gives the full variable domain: SQTIHQWPATLVQPVGSPLSLECTVEGTSNPNLYWYRQAAGRGLQLLFYSVGIGQISSEVPQNLSASRPQDRQFILSSKKLLLSDSGFYLCAWRLQVNTEAFFGQGTRLTVV.

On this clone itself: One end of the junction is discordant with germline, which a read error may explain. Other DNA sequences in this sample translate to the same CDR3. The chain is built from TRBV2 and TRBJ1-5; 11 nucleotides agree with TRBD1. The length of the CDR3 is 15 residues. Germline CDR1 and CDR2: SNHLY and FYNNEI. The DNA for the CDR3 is TGTGCCAGCAGCGGGGACAGGGGGGGAAATCAGCCTCAGCATTTT. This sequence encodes CASSGDRGGNQPQHF.

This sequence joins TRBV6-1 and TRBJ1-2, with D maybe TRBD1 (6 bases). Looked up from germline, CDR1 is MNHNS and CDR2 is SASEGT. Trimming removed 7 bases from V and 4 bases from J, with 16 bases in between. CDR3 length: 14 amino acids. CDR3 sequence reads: CASINRDKFYGYTF. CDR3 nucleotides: TGTGCCAGCATTAACCGGGACAAATTCTATGGCTACACCTTC.

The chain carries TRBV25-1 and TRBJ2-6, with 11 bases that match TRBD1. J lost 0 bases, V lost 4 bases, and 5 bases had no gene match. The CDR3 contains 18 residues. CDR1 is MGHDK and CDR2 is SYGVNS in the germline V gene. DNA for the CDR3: TGTGCCAGCAGTGCCCCGGGACAGGGGGTCTCTGGGGCCAACGTCCTGACTTTC. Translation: CASSAPGQGVSGANVLTF.